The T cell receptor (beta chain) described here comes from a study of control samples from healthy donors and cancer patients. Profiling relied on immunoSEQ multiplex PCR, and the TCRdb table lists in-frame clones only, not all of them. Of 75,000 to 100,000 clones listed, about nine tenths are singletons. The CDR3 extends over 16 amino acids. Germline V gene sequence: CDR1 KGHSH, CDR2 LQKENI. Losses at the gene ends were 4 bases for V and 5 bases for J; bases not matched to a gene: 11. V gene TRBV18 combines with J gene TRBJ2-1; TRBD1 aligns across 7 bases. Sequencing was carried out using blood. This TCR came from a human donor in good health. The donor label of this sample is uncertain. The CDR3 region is CASSRMTGTLNNEQFF. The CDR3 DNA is TGTGCCAGCTCACGAATGACAGGGACATTAAACAATGAGCAGTTCTTC.